These 24 T cell receptor beta chains were sequenced from one sample in a study of T cell responses to AZD1222 COVID-19 vaccine (dated by TCRdb to about 2021). The method behind the library was the immunoSEQ multiplex PCR assay. Entries here come from immuneACCESS through TCRdb and include only in-frame sequences with V and J called. Some clones fail to appear in such tables; in the studies checked, an unresolved V gene covers under half of the shortfall, and the cause of the remainder is unknown. The sample table records about 130,000 clones; just over 85% of these occur just once. Clones ranked in the top ten supply around 20% of the sample. The sample's time point label, decoded: baseline before first vaccination. What this sample's treatment or condition label stands for: meningococcal conjugate vaccine given as trial control. The sequencing here drew on peripheral blood, taken on day 0 of MenACWY control vaccination. The receptor source for this set is an adult in good health.

J is TRBJ1-1 and V is TRBV18; D unclear. The V end was cut by 1 base, the J end by 0 bases, with 12 bases between. CDR3 length: 16 residues. Germline V gene sequence: CDR1 KGHSH, CDR2 LQKENI. CDR3 sequence: CASSPLFGPMNTEAFF. The DNA for the CDR3 is TGTGCCAGCTCACCACTGTTCGGGCCAATGAACACTGAAGCTTTCTTT.

V is TRBV3-1 (or the pseudogene TRBV3-2) and J is TRBJ1-1, with D possibly TRBD1 on 5 matching bases. The V gene's germline CDR1 is LGHDT and CDR2 YNNKEL (reference sequence). V lost 2 bases to trimming and J lost 6 bases, with 13 bases between them. This CDR3 contains 14 residues. CDR3 loop: CASSQFGQVAEAFF. The CDR3 DNA reads as TGTGCCAGCAGCCAATTCGGACAAGTCGCTGAAGCTTTCTTT.

The V and J genes are TRBV10-3 and TRBJ1-3; 8 positions agree with TRBD1. V shed 3 bases and J 4 bases; nucleotides not matched to a gene: 5. The CDR3 runs 15 residues. Germline V lookup: CDR1 ENHRY, CDR2 SYGVKD. DNA for the CDR3: TGTGCCATCAGTGACCCAACAGGGGGAGGAAACACCATATATTTT. Translation: CAISDPTGGGNTIYF.

The chain is built from TRBV28 and TRBJ1-1; unclear D gene. The CDR3 is made up of 12 amino acids. V shed 7 bases and J shed 7 bases, with 13 bases lying between them. Per germline, CDR1 MDHEN and CDR2 SYDVKM. CDR3 residues: CASKREPGEAFF. In nucleotides, the CDR3 is TGTGCCAGCAAGAGGGAGCCGGGTGAAGCTTTCTTT.

CDR3 coding DNA: TGTGCCACCTCACATCGGGCCGGCCAAGAGACCCAGTACTTC. This translates into CATSHRAGQETQYF. The chain recombines TRBV19 with TRBJ2-5, with no clear D. Germline V gene lookup returns CDR1 LNHDA and CDR2 SQIVND (reference sequence). V was shortened by 10 bases and J by 1 base, with 16 bases between the two germline ends. The CDR3 runs to 14 residues. The full variable domain, its missing parts supplied by reference TRBV19 and TRBJ2-5, is DGGITQSPKYLFRKEGQNVTLSCEQNLNHDAMYWYRQDPGQGLRLIYYSQIVNDFQKGDIAEGYSVSREKKESFPLTVTSAQKNPTAFYLCATSHRAGQETQYFGPGTRLLVL.

The V gene is TRBV19, the J gene TRBJ2-2; 8 nucleotides line up with TRBD2. CDR1 and CDR2 from the germline V gene are LNHDA and SQIVND (reference sequence). J gave up 0 bases and V 6 bases, and 9 bases lay outside the gene matches. The CDR3 runs 17 residues. DNA for the CDR3: TGTGCCAGTAGGGTACCTCAGACTAGCGCGAACACCGGGGAGCTGTTTTTT. Encoded protein: CASRVPQTSANTGELFF.

The chain joins TRBV29-1 to TRBJ2-1, with TRBD1 as a possible D gene (6 bases). This CDR3 has 11 amino acids. V shed 5 bases and J shed 5 bases, with 7 bases lying between them. Germline V gene data show CDR1 as SQVTM and CDR2 as ANQGSEA. DNA of the CDR3: TGCAGCGTTAGGGACAACAATGAGCAGTTCTTC. Its translation is CSVRDNNEQFF.

This clone was seen only a few times. The chain employs TRBV11-2 and TRBJ2-7; 11 bases match TRBD2. V shed 1 base and J 6 bases; nucleotides not matched to a gene: 2. The CDR3 length is 14 residues. CDR1 and CDR2 from the germline V gene are SGHAT and FQNNGV. The chain's CDR3 is CASSLGLAGGEQYF. The CDR3 DNA reads TGTGCCAGCAGCTTAGGTCTAGCGGGAGGCGAGCAGTACTTC.

The rearrangement links TRBV5-6 to TRBJ2-5, with D perhaps being TRBD1 or TRBD2 (5 bases each). The CDR3 extends over 15 amino acids. The germline CDR1 and CDR2 sequences are SGHDT and YYEEEE. V was pared by 4 bases and J by 2 bases, with 15 bases between. CDR3 nucleotide sequence: TGTGCCAGCAGCCCCTGGGACCGCCGACAAGAGACCCAGTACTTC. Translation gives CASSPWDRRQETQYF. The complete variable domain, with remaining parts taken from reference TRBV5-6 and TRBJ2-5, reads DAGVTQSPTHLIKTRGQQVTLRCSPKSGHDTVSWYQQALGQGPQFIFQYYEEEERQRGNFPDRFSGHQFPNYSSELNVNALLLGDSALYLCASSPWDRRQETQYFGPGTRLLVL.

This clone has only a few counts. The chain joins TRBV18 to TRBJ1-2, with 7 bases matching TRBD1. CDR3 size: 14 residues. Germline V gene sequence: CDR1 KGHSH, CDR2 LQKENI. J gave up 2 bases and V 3 bases, and 3 bases lay outside the gene matches. CDR3 protein: CASSPKGANYGYTF. The CDR3 DNA reads TGTGCCAGCTCACCTAAGGGGGCCAACTATGGCTACACCTTC.

J is TRBJ2-2 and V is TRBV28, with D maybe TRBD2 (5 bases). V was trimmed by 5 bases and J by 0 bases, leaving 10 bases between them. CDR1 and CDR2 (germline): MDHEN, SYDVKM. The CDR3 sequence is 15 residues long. This CDR3 reads CASSGTRANTGELFF. CDR3 DNA sequence: TGTGCCAGCAGTGGAACTAGGGCGAACACCGGGGAGCTGTTTTTT.

The V and J genes are TRBV18 and TRBJ1-4; D ambiguous. The CDR3 loop spans 15 amino acids. Per the germline V gene, CDR1 is KGHSH and CDR2 is LQKENI. V lost 6 bases and J 7 bases, leaving 18 bases between the germline ends. CDR3 DNA: TGTGCCAGCTCCAGCCTTACTCGGGAGAGTGAAAAACTGTTTTTT. This gives the protein CASSSLTRESEKLFF. Drawing the rest from reference TRBV18 and TRBJ1-4, the complete variable domain is NAGVMQNPRHLVRRRGQEARLRCSPMKGHSHVYWYRQLPEEGLKFMVYLQKENIIDESGMPKERFSAEFPKEGPSILRIQQVVRGDSAAYFCASSSLTRESEKLFFGSGTQLSVL.

The J gene is TRBJ2-2, the V gene TRBV5-4; D gene unclear. Trimming shortened V by 1 base and J by 1 base, and 8 bases separated the two germline ends. The CDR3 length is 15 residues. CDR1 and CDR2 (germline): SGHNT, YYREEE (reference sequence). Here the CDR3 reads CASSLKAGNTGELFF. The CDR3 region has the DNA TGTGCCAGCAGCTTGAAGGCAGGGAACACCGGGGAGCTGTTTTTT.

The rearrangement joins TRBV25-1 to TRBJ2-7; 7 positions match TRBD1. Per the germline V gene, CDR1 is MGHDK and CDR2 is SYGVNS. J lost 4 bases, V lost 3 bases, and 6 bases had no gene match. The CDR3 length is 14 residues. CDR3 sequence (DNA): TGTGCCAGCAGTGAGAAGGGGGCTAGGTACGAGCAGTACTTC. Residues: CASSEKGARYEQYF.

In DNA, the CDR3 is TGCGCCAGCAGCTTGGGACAGGCGATCTCTGGAAACACCATATATTTT. Translation: CASSLGQAISGNTIYF. The chain uses TRBV5-1 and TRBJ1-3; possibly TRBD1 for D (6 bases). Germline values: CDR1 SGHRS, CDR2 YFSETQ. This CDR3 is 16 amino acids long. The V and J ends lost 0 bases and 0 bases respectively, with 10 bases between them.

The V and J genes are TRBV3-1 (or the pseudogene TRBV3-2) and TRBJ1-2, with 8 bases that match TRBD1. This CDR3 spans 15 amino acids. CDR1 and CDR2 from the germline V gene are LGHDT and YNNKEL (reference sequence). J lost 4 bases, V lost 3 bases, and 7 bases had no gene match. This CDR3 reads CASSHQGATVYGYTF. CDR3 bases: TGTGCCAGCAGCCACCAGGGGGCAACGGTCTATGGCTACACCTTC.

The chain couples TRBV3-1 (or the pseudogene TRBV3-2) to TRBJ2-2; a weak D match, TRBD2 (6 bases). The length of the CDR3 is 16 residues. Looked up from germline, CDR1 is LGHDT and CDR2 is YNNKEL (reference sequence). Trimming took 1 base from V and 4 from J, leaving 13 bases between them. CDR3 DNA sequence: TGTGCCAGCAGCCAAGTAGGTGGTAGCGGCACCGGGGAGCTGTTTTTT. Residues: CASSQVGGSGTGELFF.

V gene TRBV5-1 combines with J gene TRBJ2-1, with TRBD1 matching 8 bases. The CDR3 spans 15 residues. The germline gives CDR1 SGHRS, CDR2 YFSETQ. V trimming: 7 bases; J trimming: 1 base; junction bases outside the gene matches: 7. The CDR3 is CASGRGLFSYNEQFF. The CDR3, as DNA: TGCGCCAGCGGCAGGGGGCTTTTTTCCTACAATGAGCAGTTCTTC.

V usage is TRBV5-4 and J usage is TRBJ2-5; D may be TRBD1 (6 bases). The CDR3 consists of 13 residues. The germline V and J ends were trimmed by 3 bases and 5 bases, with 11 bases remaining between them. Germline-derived CDR1 and CDR2 are SGHNT and YYREEE (reference sequence). CDR3 DNA: TGTGCCAGCAGCTCACAGGGTCAGGAGACCCAGTACTTC. Amino acids: CASSSQGQETQYF.

Here the CDR3 reads CASRGRHRGGNQPQHF. The CDR3 coding sequence is TGCGCCAGCAGGGGCCGACACAGGGGAGGAAATCAGCCCCAGCATTTT. The genes are TRBV5-1 and TRBJ1-5; 7 bases are shared with TRBD1. The CDR3 extends over 16 amino acids. Unmatched junction bases numbered 12, after V lost 5 bases and J lost 4 bases. CDR1 is SGHRS, CDR2 YFSETQ, per germline.

V and J are TRBV28 and TRBJ1-2, with a possible D match to TRBD1 (5 bases). The germline CDR1 and CDR2 sequences are MDHEN and SYDVKM. CDR3 size: 14 residues. V was pared by 8 bases and J by 2 bases, with 15 bases between. CDR3: CASLPGGQNYGYTF. The CDR3 DNA sequence: TGTGCCAGCCTTCCGGGGGGTCAAAACTATGGCTACACCTTC.

The gene calls are TRBV5-4 and TRBJ2-1, with D maybe TRBD2 (7 bases). Germline V gives CDR1 SGHNT, CDR2 YYREEE (reference sequence). Between the trimmed V and J ends, which lost 3 bases and 7 bases, there was a span of 14 bases. This CDR3 is 14 amino acids long. The CDR3 nucleotides read TGTGCCAGCAGCTCCGGGGGGCGCGCTAATGAGCAGTTCTTC. Protein: CASSSGGRANEQFF. Full variable domain (remainder filled in from reference TRBV5-4 and TRBJ2-1): ETGVTQSPTHLIKTRGQQVTLRCSSQSGHNTVSWYQQALGQGPQFIFQYYREEENGRGNFPPRFSGLQFPNYSSELNVNALELDDSALYLCASSSGGRANEQFFGPGTRLTVL.

The rearrangement joins TRBV6-6 to TRBJ1-3; D is unclear. Trimming pared 6 bases from V and 0 bases from J, leaving 12 bases between. The length of the CDR3 is 15 residues. Germline CDR1 is MNHNY and CDR2 is SVGAGI (reference sequence). CDR3 amino acids: CASRNGWGSGNTIYF. In nucleotides, the CDR3 is TGTGCCAGCAGAAACGGGTGGGGCTCTGGAAACACCATATATTTT.

In nucleotides, the CDR3 is TGTGCCAGCAGTGAACGGTTATCCGGGACAGGGGGCTCGGAGCAGTACTTC. It specifies CASSERLSGTGGSEQYF. The gene calls are TRBV6-1 and TRBJ2-7, with 12 bases aligning to TRBD1. This CDR3 has 17 residues. V dropped 2 bases and J dropped 7; count of bases not matched to a gene: 12. CDR1 and CDR2 (germline): MNHNS, SASEGT.